The 21 T cell receptor beta chains in this list originate from one sample, sequenced in a study of OX40 agonist ivuxolimab in advanced cancers. Some clones are missing from TCRdb's copy, which holds only in-frame ones; the method was immunoSEQ multiplex PCR. The top ten clones hold under 3% of a sample with roughly 57,000 clones, approximately 79% of them seen once. The sample consisted of CD4+ or CD8+ T cells sorted from blood, taken in a trial of the OX40 agonist ivuxolimab. The receptors here all came from an adult with an advanced solid tumor such as melanoma, head and neck, liver or kidney cancer.

The genes are TRBV2 and TRBJ2-1; 8 bases align to TRBD1. J was trimmed by 5 bases and V by 6 bases; bases with no gene match: 3. CDR3 size: 13 residues. Germline V CDR1 and CDR2: SNHLY, FYNNEI. The chain's CDR3 is CASRRDRNNEQFF. The CDR3 nucleotides read TGTGCCAGCAGGCGGGACAGGAACAATGAGCAGTTCTTC.

The chain combines TRBV5-6 with TRBJ2-2, with 7 bases lining up with TRBD1. Per the germline V gene, CDR1 is SGHDT and CDR2 is YYEEEE. The length of the CDR3 is 16 residues. The V segment lost 0 bases and the J segment 6 bases; nucleotides outside the gene matches: 8. The CDR3: CASSLAGTARAGELFF. Here the CDR3 DNA reads TGTGCCAGCAGCTTGGCTGGGACAGCCCGGGCCGGGGAGCTGTTTTTT.

The V and J genes are TRBV5-1 and TRBJ2-5; no clear D. The length of the CDR3 is 14 residues. Germline loops: CDR1 SGHRS, CDR2 YFSETQ. V was trimmed by 0 bases and J by 5 bases, leaving 11 bases between them. The CDR3 nucleotides are TGCGCCAGCAGCTTGGATCTGTTCCAGGAGACCCAGTACTTC. Protein: CASSLDLFQETQYF.

The rearrangement joins TRBV5-6 to TRBJ2-1, with a weak D call TRBD2 (6 bases). V was cut by 4 bases and J by 10 bases, with 24 bases left in between. Germline V CDR1 and CDR2: SGHDT, YYEEEE. CDR3 length: 16 residues. CDR3 in amino acids: CASSPLGEGLWGEQFF. In nucleotides, the CDR3 is TGTGCCAGCAGCCCCCTCGGAGAGGGACTTTGGGGGGAGCAGTTCTTC.

This clone has more than one count but fewer than ten. The chain has TRBV11-3 and TRBJ1-3; D remains unclear. V was pared by 3 bases and J by 4 bases, with 1 base between. The germline gives CDR1 SGHNT, CDR2 YENEEA. The CDR3 consists of 11 residues. The CDR3 bases are TGTGCCAGCAGCTTGGGAAACACCATATATTTT. It encodes CASSLGNTIYF.

The rearrangement uses TRBV29-1 and TRBJ1-1; D remains ambiguous. With 5 bases removed from V and 1 base from J, the gap between germline ends came to 8 bases. Germline V lookup: CDR1 SQVTM, CDR2 ANQGSEA. CDR3 length: 12 residues. In nucleotides, the CDR3 is TGCAGCGTTATCTACAGGAACACTGAAGCTTTCTTT. Protein product: CSVIYRNTEAFF.

The rearrangement links TRBV5-1 to TRBJ2-5; D may be TRBD1 (6 bases). The V and J ends lost 0 bases and 4 bases respectively, with 10 bases between them. The CDR3 has 14 residues. The germline V gene encodes CDR1 SGHRS and CDR2 YFSETQ. CDR3 loop: CASSLGVGGETQYF. The DNA for the CDR3 is TGCGCCAGCAGCTTGGGGGTAGGGGGAGAGACCCAGTACTTC.

The rearrangement uses TRBV7-9 and TRBJ2-7, with 8 nucleotides matching TRBD1. V dropped 6 bases and J dropped 2; count of bases not matched to a gene: 6. The CDR3 consists of 14 residues. The germline gives CDR1 SEHNR, CDR2 FQNEAQ (reference sequence). CDR3 in DNA: TGTGCCAGCAGTCCCACAGGGGGAACCTACGAGCAGTACTTC. Protein sequence: CASSPTGGTYEQYF.

The chain joins TRBV6-1 to TRBJ1-3; no firm D call. This CDR3 has 15 residues. From germline, CDR1 is MNHNS and CDR2 SASEGT. V gave up 4 bases and J gave up 0 bases, with 10 bases separating them. The chain's CDR3 is CASSAREFSGNTIYF. CDR3 in DNA: TGTGCCAGCAGTGCCCGGGAATTCTCTGGAAACACCATATATTTT.

The V gene is TRBV7-2, the J gene TRBJ2-7, with 14 bases aligning to TRBD2. Germline CDR1 SGHTA, CDR2 FQGNSA. Germline trimming cut 5 bases from V and 7 bases from J; bases unmatched to any gene: 4. The CDR3 loop spans 14 amino acids. The DNA for the CDR3 is TGTGCCAGCAGCCCGGGACTAGCGGGAGTTGAGCAGTACTTC. Translated, it gives CASSPGLAGVEQYF.

This chain connects TRBV4-1 to TRBJ2-7, with a tentative D call TRBD1 (5 bases). CDR1 is MGHRA and CDR2 is YSYEKL in the germline V gene. V lost 1 base, J lost 1 base, and 8 bases lay in between. The CDR3 consists of 14 residues. In nucleotides, the CDR3 is TGCGCCAGCAGCCAAGTGGACAAATCCTACGAGCAGTACTTC. Protein sequence: CASSQVDKSYEQYF.

This clone was counted a few times. The genes are TRBV30 and TRBJ1-4; D possibly corresponds to TRBD1 (5 bases). The CDR3 sequence is 12 residues long. Germline CDR1 is GTSNPN and CDR2 is SVGIG (reference sequence). The V end was cut by 2 bases, the J end by 5 bases, with 6 bases between. The CDR3 protein is CAWSRGNEKLFF. The CDR3 region has the DNA TGTGCCTGGAGTCGGGGGAATGAAAAACTGTTTTTT. The full variable domain, in which reference TRBV30 and TRBJ1-4 provide the parts outside the CDR3, is SQTIHQWPATLVQPVGSPLSLECTVEGTSNPNLYWYRQAAGRGLQLLFYSVGIGQISSEVPQNLSASRPQDRQFILSSKKLLLSDSGFYLCAWSRGNEKLFFGSGTQLSVL.

The rearrangement links TRBV6-1 to TRBJ2-2; D uncertain. Germline loops: CDR1 MNHNS, CDR2 SASEGT. V was shortened by 5 bases and J by 5 bases, with 12 bases between the two germline ends. This CDR3 is built from 14 residues. The CDR3 DNA reads TGTGCCAGCAGTAAGAAGGGTGCAACCGGGGAGCTGTTTTTT. Residues: CASSKKGATGELFF.

The chain carries TRBV6-1 and TRBJ1-5; D perhaps matches TRBD1 (5 bases). Germline V lookup: CDR1 MNHNS, CDR2 SASEGT. V lost 11 bases to trimming and J lost 3 bases, with 11 bases between them. The CDR3 runs 12 residues. The CDR3 DNA sequence: TGTGCCGCGGGGGTCTTCAATCAGCCCCAGCATTTT. Its translation: CAAGVFNQPQHF.

This clone was counted between two and nine times. This chain joins TRBV28 and TRBJ1-2; D not resolved. This CDR3 comprises 12 residues. The germline gives CDR1 MDHEN, CDR2 SYDVKM. With 11 bases removed from V and 5 bases from J, the gap between germline ends came to 15 bases. CDR3 in DNA: TGTGCCTCTTCAATCGGGATTTATGGCTACACCTTC. Protein product: CASSIGIYGYTF.

The rearrangement joins TRBV27 to TRBJ2-2, with a possible D match to TRBD1 (5 bases). The CDR3 has 15 amino acids. Germline-derived CDR1 and CDR2 are MNHEY and SMNVEV (reference sequence). V lost 4 bases to trimming and J lost 1 base, with 10 bases between them. CDR3 sequence: CASSYRGWNTGELFF. As DNA, the CDR3 is TGTGCCAGCAGTTATAGGGGTTGGAACACCGGGGAGCTGTTTTTT.

The chain recombines TRBV5-1 with TRBJ2-2; tentatively, D is TRBD1 or TRBD2 (5 bases each). Trimming cost V 0 bases and J 0 bases, with 12 bases left between them. The CDR3 has 17 amino acids. Per germline, CDR1 SGHRS and CDR2 YFSETQ. The DNA for the CDR3 is TGCGCCAGCAGCTTGGGGCATCGGGACCCGAACACCGGGGAGCTGTTTTTT. It yields the protein CASSLGHRDPNTGELFF.

This chain connects TRBV7-2 to TRBJ1-2; D gene uncertain. CDR3 length: 14 residues. Germline V gives CDR1 SGHTA, CDR2 FQGNSA. The V and J ends lost 1 base and 5 bases respectively, with 11 bases between them. Here the CDR3 DNA reads TGTGCCAGCAGCTTAGTTTGGTCCGATTATGGCTACACCTTC. It yields the protein CASSLVWSDYGYTF.

The V and J genes are TRBV5-1 and TRBJ1-1; the D is unclear. Germline loops: CDR1 SGHRS, CDR2 YFSETQ. The CDR3 length is 13 residues. V lost 3 bases to trimming and J lost 1 base, with 7 bases between them. In DNA, the CDR3 is TGCGCCAGCAGCTCCTTTGAGAACACTGAAGCTTTCTTT. This translates into CASSSFENTEAFF.

The rearrangement joins TRBV9 to TRBJ1-2; a possible D gene is TRBD1 (6 bases). V was pared by 4 bases and J by 2 bases, with 12 bases between. The CDR3 runs 14 residues. Looked up from germline, CDR1 is SGDLS and CDR2 is YYNGEE. In DNA, the CDR3 is TGTGCCAGCAGCCCTAACCAGGGGAACTATGGCTACACCTTC. The encoded protein is CASSPNQGNYGYTF.

The rearrangement links TRBV18 to TRBJ2-7; D not certain. Germline-derived CDR1 and CDR2 are KGHSH and LQKENI. The ends were cut back, 3 bases at V and 3 bases at J, with 9 bases in the middle. The CDR3 contains 13 residues. The DNA for the CDR3 is TGTGCCAGCTCACCGCTTCCGGACTACGAGCAGTACTTC. Protein product: CASSPLPDYEQYF.